This T cell receptor beta chain comes out of a study of early stage breast cancer tumors. Study-wide background: Of around 16 invasive breast tumors, approximately 11 were hormone receptor-positive, HER2-negative. The ER+/PR+/HER2- tumors included 7 or 8 ductal and a handful of lobular carcinomas. Notes on the study in general: Bulk DNA sequencing of unsorted cells missed chain pairing and markers.

Each sample had two DNA replicates, roughly 0.48 ug blood or about 1.4 ug tissue. The protocol was immunoSEQ multiplex PCR, while the TCRdb copy is restricted to in-frame clones and leaves out a portion. The table records some 70,000 clones, 65% to 85% of them present only once. Looked up from germline, CDR1 is GTSNPN and CDR2 is SVGIG (reference sequence). V lost 3 bases to trimming and J lost 10 bases, with 15 bases between them. The CDR3 has 12 amino acids. This clone appeared a few times. Its antigen is as yet unknown. This chain connects TRBV30 to TRBJ1-1; D call uncertain. This sequence was found in a person between 55 and 70 years old with breast cancer. The sequencing sample was made of blood. In DNA form, the CDR3 reads TGTGCCTGGAGCGAGGTCGAGGGTGGAGCTTTCTTT. This sequence encodes CAWSEVEGGAFF.